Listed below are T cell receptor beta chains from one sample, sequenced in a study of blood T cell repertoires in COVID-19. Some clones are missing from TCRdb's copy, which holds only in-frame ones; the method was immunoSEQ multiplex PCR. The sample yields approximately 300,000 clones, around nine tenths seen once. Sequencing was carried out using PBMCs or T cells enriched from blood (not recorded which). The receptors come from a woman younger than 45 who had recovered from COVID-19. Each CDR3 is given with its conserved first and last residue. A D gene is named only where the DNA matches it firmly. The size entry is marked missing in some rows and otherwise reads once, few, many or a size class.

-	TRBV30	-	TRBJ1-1	TGTGCCTGGACTTTGGGCCCCAGCCAAGCTTTCTTT	CAWTLGPSQAFF
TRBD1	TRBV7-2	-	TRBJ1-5	TGTGCCAGCAGCTTTGACAGGGTACTTCAGCCCCAGCATTTT	CASSFDRVLQPQHF
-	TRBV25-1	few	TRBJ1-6	TGTGCCAGCAGTGCGGCAGGGGCTAGCTCCTATAATTCACCCCTCCACTTT	CASSAAGASSYNSPLHF
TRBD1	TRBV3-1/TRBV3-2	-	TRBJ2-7	TGTGCCAGCAGCCACGGACAGGCCTACGAGCAGTACTTC	CASSHGQAYEQYF
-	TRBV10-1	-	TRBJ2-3	TGCGCCAGCAGTCCGGCTAGCCGACTCGATACGCAGTATTTT	CASSPASRLDTQYF
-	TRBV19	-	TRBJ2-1	TGTGCCAGTAGTAAAGCTACTGAGCAGTTCTTC	CASSKATEQFF
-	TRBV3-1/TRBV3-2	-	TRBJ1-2	TGTGCCAGCAGCCAAGATTTGGTGGCCCATGGCTACACCTTC	CASSQDLVAHGYTF
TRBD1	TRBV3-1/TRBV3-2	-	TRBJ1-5	TGTGCCAGCAGCCAAGGCGGACAGGTCAATCAGCCCCAGCATTTT	CASSQGGQVNQPQHF
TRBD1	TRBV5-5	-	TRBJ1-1	TGTGCCAGCAGCGGACAGGCGTTGAACACTGAAGCTTTCTTT	CASSGQALNTEAFF
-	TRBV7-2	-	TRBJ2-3	TGTGCCAGCAGCCTACGGCGGGGGCCCACAGATACGCAGTATTTT	CASSLRRGPTDTQYF
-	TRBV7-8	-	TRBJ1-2	TGTGCCAGCAGCTTAAGGGGGTGGGATGGCTACACCTTC	CASSLRGWDGYTF
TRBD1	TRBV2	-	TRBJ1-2	TGTGCCAGCAGTACTCGGACAGGGGGAAATGGCTACACCTTC	CASSTRTGGNGYTF
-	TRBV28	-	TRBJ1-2	TGTGCCAGCAGTTTCCAGGCCAGGACTTATGGCTACACCTTC	CASSFQARTYGYTF
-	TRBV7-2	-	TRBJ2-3	TGTGCCAGCAGCTTGGACTACCGCACAGATACGCAGTATTTT	CASSLDYRTDTQYF
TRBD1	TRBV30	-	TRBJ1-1	TGTGCCTGGGGAACAGGGGTAACGGACACTGAAGCTTTCTTT	CAWGTGVTDTEAFF
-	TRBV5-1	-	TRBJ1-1	TGCGCCAGCAGCCCGGGCGGGAGGGGCACTGAAGCTTTCTTT	CASSPGGRGTEAFF